This is a list of T cell receptor beta chains from one sample in a study of neurological immune-mediated disorders. TCRdb fed the 5' RACE reads into MiXCR, producing one record per CDR3 protein. The sample lists some 38,000 distinct CDR3 sequences, around 10% occurring once. The specimen was PBMCs. Source of these receptors: a man aged 55 to 69 with HTLV-1-associated myelopathy (HAM/TSP). Both conserved end residues are part of each CDR3. A D gene is named only where the DNA matches it firmly. A row's size may be missing; if present it is once, few, many or a size class.

TRBD2	TRBJ2-1	many	TRBV5-6	CASSLRSGSVNEQFF	TGTGCCAGCAGCTTAAGAAGCGGGAGCGTCAATGAGCAGTTCTTC
NA	TRBJ1-2	many	TRBV27	CASSLSGGAAEMYGYTF	TGTGCCAGCAGTTTATCTGGGGGGGCAGCAGAGATGTATGGCTACACCTTC
TRBD1	TRBJ2-1	many	TRBV5-1	CASSLTGNSYNEQFF	TGCGCCAGCAGTTTGACAGGGAACTCCTACAATGAGCAGTTCTTC
NA	TRBJ1-1	many	TRBV7-2	CASSLSATARAEAFF	TGTGCCAGCAGCTTGTCCGCTACCGCGCGGGCTGAAGCTTTCTTT
NA	TRBJ2-5	many	TRBV10-3	CAISELTGLQETQYF	TGTGCCATCAGTGAGCTAACAGGCCTCCAAGAGACCCAGTACTTC
TRBD2	TRBJ2-3	NA	TRBV10-2	CASSRLAGSTDTQYF	TGCGCCAGCAGCCGGCTAGCGGGGAGCACAGATACGCAGTATTTT
NA	TRBJ1-1	many	TRBV27	CASSPMVRGTEAFF	TGTGCCAGCAGCCCCATGGTCAGGGGCACTGAAGCTTTCTTT
NA	TRBJ2-3	many	TRBV5-1	CASSDPQGTDTQYF	TGCGCCAGCAGCGACCCGCAGGGGACAGATACGCAGTATTTT
TRBD1	TRBJ2-7	many	TRBV29-1	CSAGDRGQRDEQYF	TGCAGCGCCGGGGACAGGGGGCAACGCGACGAGCAGTACTTC
TRBD1	TRBJ2-5	many	TRBV7-9	CASSISGTGYQETQYF	TGTGCCAGCAGCATATCCGGGACAGGGTACCAAGAGACCCAGTACTTC
TRBD2	TRBJ2-1	few	TRBV7-6	CASSLKGVAGEIYNEQFF	TGTGCCAGCAGCTTGAAGGGAGTCGCGGGAGAGATCTACAATGAGCAGTTCTTC
TRBD2	TRBJ2-1	NA	TRBV4-1	CASSQDWAGGAYNEQFF	TGCGCCAGCAGCCAAGATTGGGCGGGAGGGGCCTACAATGAGCAGTTCTTC
NA	TRBJ2-1	many	TRBV5-1	CASSLDRSSYNEQFF	TGCGCCAGCAGCTTGGACAGGAGCTCCTACAATGAGCAGTTCTTC
TRBD1	TRBJ1-2	many	TRBV5-5	CASSFRRTGEGSGYTF	TGTGCCAGCAGCTTCCGCCGGACAGGGGAGGGCTCTGGCTACACCTTC
NA	TRBJ2-1	many	TRBV6-1	CASTLILSSYNEQFF	TGTGCCAGCACCCTGATACTGAGCTCCTACAATGAGCAGTTCTTC
NA	TRBJ2-1	many	TRBV5-1	CASSLGPTLIWFF	TGCGCCAGCAGCTTGGGACCAACCTTAATATGGTTCTTC
TRBD2	TRBJ2-3	NA	TRBV11-2	CASSTIAGGSTDTQYF	TGTGCCAGCAGCACAATAGCGGGAGGGAGCACAGATACGCAGTATTTT
TRBD2	TRBJ2-5	many	TRBV20-1	CSALPGLALSPETQYF	TGCAGTGCCCTTCCCGGACTAGCGCTAAGTCCGGAGACCCAGTACTTC
TRBD2	TRBJ2-1	many	TRBV5-4	CASRRLAGEQFF	TGTGCCAGCCGCCGACTAGCGGGGGAGCAGTTCTTC
NA	TRBJ2-7	many	TRBV30	CAWSTWRAGSSYEQYF	TGTGCCTGGAGTACCTGGCGGGCAGGGAGCTCCTACGAGCAGTACTTC
NA	TRBJ2-7	many	TRBV5-1	CAPSRGRPYEQYF	TGCGCCCCCAGTCGGGGCAGGCCCTACGAGCAGTACTTC
NA	TRBJ2-2	few	TRBV5-1	CASRANSGELFF	TGCGCCAGCAGGGCGAACTCCGGGGAGCTGTTTTTT
NA	TRBJ1-2	many	TRBV20-1	CSASHSNYGYTF	TGCAGTGCTAGTCATAGCAACTATGGCTACACCTTC
TRBD1	TRBJ2-1	many	TRBV13	CASSFRQGANEQFF	TGTGCCAGCAGCTTCAGACAGGGGGCTAATGAGCAGTTCTTC
TRBD2	TRBJ2-1	many	TRBV2	CASRDGLAGGAYNEQFF	TGTGCCAGCAGGGACGGACTAGCGGGAGGGGCCTACAATGAGCAGTTCTTC
NA	TRBJ2-5	NA	TRBV7-3	CASSLGGSSQETQYF	TGTGCCAGCAGCTTAGGGGGGAGCAGCCAAGAGACCCAGTACTTC
NA	TRBJ2-2	many	TRBV4-1	CASSPDDGELFF	TGCGCCAGCAGCCCAGACGACGGGGAGCTGTTTTTT
NA	TRBJ2-1	many	TRBV18	CASSSGVEQFF	TGTGCCAGCTCATCAGGCGTCGAGCAGTTCTTC
NA	TRBJ1-3	once	TRBV12-3/TRBV12-4	CASSFRGSGIASGNTIYF	TGTGCCAGCAGTTTTCGAGGTAGCGGGATAGCATCCGGAAACACCATATATTTT
TRBD1	TRBJ1-3	NA	TRBV7-9	CASSPRQGSGNTIYF	TGTGCCAGCAGCCCCCGACAGGGGTCTGGAAACACCATATATTTT
NA	TRBJ1-1	many	TRBV6-6	CASRGRAGTEAFF	TGTGCCAGTAGAGGGCGGGCGGGCACTGAAGCTTTCTTT
NA	TRBJ2-3	many	TRBV4-1	CASSPGSTGVTDTQYF	TGCGCCAGCAGCCCTGGATCCACAGGCGTCACAGATACGCAGTATTTT
NA	TRBJ2-5	many	TRBV9	CASSVGVRGGQETQYF	TGTGCCAGCAGCGTTGGTGTACGAGGGGGCCAAGAGACCCAGTACTTC
NA	TRBJ2-1	many	TRBV20-1	CSARVRTGLAGNEQFF	TGCAGTGCTAGAGTGAGGACGGGGCTGGCGGGCAATGAGCAGTTCTTC
NA	TRBJ2-7	many	TRBV11-2	CASSLDLRVYEQYF	TGTGCCAGCAGCTTAGATCTTAGGGTCTACGAGCAGTACTTC
NA	TRBJ1-1	many	TRBV7-2	CASSLAVRGAFF	TGTGCCAGCAGCTTAGCGGTCAGGGGAGCTTTCTTT
NA	TRBJ2-3	many	TRBV12-3/TRBV12-4	CASRRSGRLSTDTQYF	TGTGCCAGCAGGCGGAGTGGCAGACTTAGCACAGATACGCAGTATTTT
TRBD2	TRBJ2-1	many	TRBV5-1	CASSLGTSGNSYNEQFF	TGCGCCAGCAGCTTGGGGACTAGCGGTAACTCCTACAATGAGCAGTTCTTC
TRBD2	TRBJ2-2	many	TRBV7-9	CASTPGGRNTGELFF	TGTGCCAGCACCCCCGGCGGGAGAAACACCGGGGAGCTGTTTTTT
NA	TRBJ2-3	many	TRBV5-1	CASSVAALSTDTQYF	TGCGCCAGCAGCGTAGCGGCCTTAAGCACAGATACGCAGTATTTT
NA	TRBJ2-1	many	TRBV10-3	CAISEPIHSYNEQFF	TGTGCCATCAGTGAACCCATCCACTCCTACAATGAGCAGTTCTTC
TRBD2	TRBJ2-5	many	TRBV7-2	CASSRLAGGRETQYF	TGTGCCAGCAGTCGGTTAGCGGGAGGGCGAGAGACCCAGTACTTC
NA	TRBJ1-4	many	TRBV20-1	CSATGTGTLNEKLFF	TGCAGTGCCACCGGAACCGGGACACTGAATGAAAAACTGTTTTTT
NA	TRBJ1-2	medium-sized	TRBV21-1	CASSTNTPGQYGYTF	TGTGCCAGCAGCACAAACACGCCGGGACAGTATGGCTACACCTTC
NA	TRBJ1-5	many	TRBV20-1	CSASPGYGNQPQHF	TGCAGTGCTAGCCCAGGATATGGCAATCAGCCCCAGCATTTT
NA	TRBJ2-1	many	TRBV29-1	CSVHAPPKYNEQFF	TGCAGCGTCCACGCCCCCCCTAAGTACAATGAGCAGTTCTTC
NA	TRBJ1-5	once	TRBV29-1	CSGGGGNQPQHF	TGCAGCGGGGGGGGGGGCAATCAGCCCCAGCATTTT
TRBD1	TRBJ1-2	NA	TRBV5-1	CASSVSLRGQFGYTF	TGCGCCAGCAGCGTTAGCCTCAGGGGGCAGTTTGGCTACACCTTC
NA	TRBJ2-7	NA	TRBV28	CASSLEASASYEQYF	TGTGCCAGCAGTCTAGAGGCTAGCGCCTCCTACGAGCAGTACTTC
NA	TRBJ1-2	many	TRBV5-1	CASSNNNYGYTF	TGCGCCAGCAGCAATAATAACTATGGCTACACCTTC
NA	TRBJ1-2	many	TRBV4-2	CASSQDEWAAYGYTF	TGTGCCAGCAGCCAAGATGAATGGGCTGCCTATGGCTACACCTTC
NA	TRBJ1-1	NA	TRBV4-1	CASSHQGSLGTEAFF	TGCGCCAGCAGCCACCAGGGCTCACTGGGCACTGAAGCTTTCTTT
TRBD1	TRBJ2-5	many	TRBV7-8	CASSLDRGETQYF	TGTGCCAGCAGCTTGGACAGGGGAGAGACCCAGTACTTC
NA	TRBJ2-4	many	TRBV5-5	CASSLESKNIQYF	TGTGCCAGCAGCTTGGAATCCAAAAACATTCAGTACTTC
TRBD2	TRBJ2-3	many	TRBV4-2	CASSQGLAASTDTQYF	TGTGCCAGCAGCCAAGGACTAGCGGCTAGCACAGATACGCAGTATTTT
TRBD2	TRBJ2-1	many	TRBV5-1	CASSLLAQAGGLPNEQFF	TGCGCCAGCAGCTTATTAGCCCAGGCGGGGGGGCTCCCGAATGAGCAGTTCTTC
NA	TRBJ2-1	many	TRBV7-2	CASSAAGRGVYNEQFF	TGTGCCAGCAGCGCGGCAGGCCGGGGAGTTTACAATGAGCAGTTCTTC